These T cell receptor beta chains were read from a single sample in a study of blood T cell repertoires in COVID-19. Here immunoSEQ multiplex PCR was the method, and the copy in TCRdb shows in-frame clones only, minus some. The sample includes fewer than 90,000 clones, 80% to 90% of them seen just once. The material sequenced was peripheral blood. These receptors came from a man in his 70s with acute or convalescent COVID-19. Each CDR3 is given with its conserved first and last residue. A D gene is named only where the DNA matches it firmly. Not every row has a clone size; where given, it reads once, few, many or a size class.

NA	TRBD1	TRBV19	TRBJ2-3	TGTGCCAGTAGTAAAGACAGGGTTGGTACGCAGTATTTT	CASSKDRVGTQYF
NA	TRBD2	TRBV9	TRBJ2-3	TGTGCCAGCAGCCCCCCCGCTAGCGGGAGAACAGATACGCAGTATTTT	CASSPPASGRTDTQYF
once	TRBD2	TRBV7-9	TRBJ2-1	TGTGCCAGCAGCTTCCTGGGGCTAGCGGGACTATTCTTC	CASSFLGLAGLFF
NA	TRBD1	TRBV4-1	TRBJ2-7	TGCGCCAGCAGCCAAACCCCACAGGGGCTGTACGAGCAGTACTTC	CASSQTPQGLYEQYF
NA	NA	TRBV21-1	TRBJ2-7	TGTGCCAGCACGGGACTAGCGGGGGGAGTGGAAGGAGAGCAGTACTTC	CASTGLAGGVEGEQYF
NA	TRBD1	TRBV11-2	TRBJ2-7	TGTGCCAGCAGTAACCTAGGGACAGGGAGGGGCGAGCAGTACTTC	CASSNLGTGRGEQYF
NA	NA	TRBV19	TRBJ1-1	TGTGCCAGTAGTTCCCGCTCCCTCGGACACGACGAAGCTTTCTTT	CASSSRSLGHDEAFF
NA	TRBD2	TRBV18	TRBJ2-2	TGTGCCAGCTCTTACGGACTAGCGGGAGACTCCGGGGAGCTGTTTTTT	CASSYGLAGDSGELFF
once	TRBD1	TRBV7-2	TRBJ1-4	TGTGCCAGCAGCTTGATGAGGGGGCATAATGAAAAACTGTTTTTT	CASSLMRGHNEKLFF
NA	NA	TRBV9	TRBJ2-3	TGTGCCAGCAGCGTAGGTAGCCCAGATACGCAGTATTTT	CASSVGSPDTQYF
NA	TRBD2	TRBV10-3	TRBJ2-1	TGTGCCATCAGTGGGGAGGAAACTAGCGGAACCTACAATGAGCAGTTCTTC	CAISGEETSGTYNEQFF
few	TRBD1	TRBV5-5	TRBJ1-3	TGTGCCAGCAGCCGGCCGACAGGGGAACCTGGAAACACCATATATTTT	CASSRPTGEPGNTIYF
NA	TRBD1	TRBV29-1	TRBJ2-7	TGCAGCGTTCGACAGGGGATCACCGAGCAGTACTTC	CSVRQGITEQYF
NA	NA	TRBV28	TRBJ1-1	TGTGCCAGCAGCCCGCCGGGACACCGGAACACTGAAGCTTTCTTT	CASSPPGHRNTEAFF
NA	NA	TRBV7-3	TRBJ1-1	TGTGCCAGCAGCCCCTCGACACCAAACACTGAAGCTTTCTTT	CASSPSTPNTEAFF
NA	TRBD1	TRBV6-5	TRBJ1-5	TGTGCCAGCAGCGGGGACAGCCGCAATCAGCCCCAGCATTTT	CASSGDSRNQPQHF
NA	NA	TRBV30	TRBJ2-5	TGTGCCTGGAGTCCAGGGATGGAGACCCAGTACTTC	CAWSPGMETQYF
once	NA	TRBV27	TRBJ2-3	TGTGCCAGCAGTTTAGGCAGGGCCGACACAGATACGCAGTATTTT	CASSLGRADTDTQYF
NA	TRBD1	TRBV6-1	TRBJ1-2	TGTGCCAGCAGTGAAACAGGGGGCTATGGCTACACCTTC	CASSETGGYGYTF
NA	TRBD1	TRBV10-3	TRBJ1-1	TGTGCCATCGCCGGGGATCGCCCAGGGGGCACTGAAGCTTTCTTT	CAIAGDRPGGTEAFF
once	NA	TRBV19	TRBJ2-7	TGTGCCAGTAGTATAAGCAACAGGGTATCCGAGCAGTACTTC	CASSISNRVSEQYF
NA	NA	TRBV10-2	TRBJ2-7	TGCGCCACCTCAGGGAACGTCGAGCAGTACTTC	CATSGNVEQYF
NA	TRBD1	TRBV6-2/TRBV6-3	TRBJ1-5	TGTGCCAGCAGTTACGACCTAGGGACAGAGGGAGCCCCAACGCCCTGCCATTTT	CASSYDLGTEGAPTPCHF
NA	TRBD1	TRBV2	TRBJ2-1	TGTGCCAGCAGGGACAGGGAGGTGGCTGAGCAGTTCTTC	CASRDREVAEQFF